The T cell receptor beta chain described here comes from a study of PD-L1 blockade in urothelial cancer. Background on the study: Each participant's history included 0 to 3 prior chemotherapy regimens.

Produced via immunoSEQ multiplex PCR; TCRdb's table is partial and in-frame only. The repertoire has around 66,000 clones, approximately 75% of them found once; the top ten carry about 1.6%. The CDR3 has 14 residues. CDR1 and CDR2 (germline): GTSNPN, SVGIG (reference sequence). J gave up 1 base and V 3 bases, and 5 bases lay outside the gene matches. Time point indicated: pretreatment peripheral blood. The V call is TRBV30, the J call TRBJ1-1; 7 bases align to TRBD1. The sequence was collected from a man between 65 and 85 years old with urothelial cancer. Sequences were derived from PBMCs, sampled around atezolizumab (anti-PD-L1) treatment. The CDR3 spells CAWRGDRRNTEAFF. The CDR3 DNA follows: TGTGCCTGGAGGGGGGACAGACGGAACACTGAAGCTTTCTTT.